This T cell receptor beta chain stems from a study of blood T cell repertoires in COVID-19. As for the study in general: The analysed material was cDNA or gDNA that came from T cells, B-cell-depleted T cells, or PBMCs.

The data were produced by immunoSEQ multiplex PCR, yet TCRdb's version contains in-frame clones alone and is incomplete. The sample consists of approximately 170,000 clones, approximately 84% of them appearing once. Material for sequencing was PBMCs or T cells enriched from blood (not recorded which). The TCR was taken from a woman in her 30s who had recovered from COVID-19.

In nucleotides, the CDR3 is TGCGCCAGCAGCTTGGTCGGAGATGGCTACACCTTC. Protein product: CASSLVGDGYTF. J is TRBJ1-2 and V is TRBV5-1, with D unclear. The V gene lost 0 bases and the J gene lost 6 bases, with 6 bases spanning the gap. Germline V gene lookup returns CDR1 SGHRS and CDR2 YFSETQ. The CDR3 spans 12 residues.